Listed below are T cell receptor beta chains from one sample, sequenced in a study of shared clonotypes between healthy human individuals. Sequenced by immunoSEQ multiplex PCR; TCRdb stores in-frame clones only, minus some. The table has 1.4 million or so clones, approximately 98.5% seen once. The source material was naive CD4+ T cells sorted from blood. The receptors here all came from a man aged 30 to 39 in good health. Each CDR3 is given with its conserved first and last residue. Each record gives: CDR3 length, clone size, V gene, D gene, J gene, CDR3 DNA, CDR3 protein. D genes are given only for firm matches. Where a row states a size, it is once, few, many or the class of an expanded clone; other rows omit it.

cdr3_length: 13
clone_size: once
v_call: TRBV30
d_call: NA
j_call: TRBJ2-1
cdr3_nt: TGTGCCTGGGAGTTGGACTCCTACAATGAGCAGTTCTTC
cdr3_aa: CAWELDSYNEQFF

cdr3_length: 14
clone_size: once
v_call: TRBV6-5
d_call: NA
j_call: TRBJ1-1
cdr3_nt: TGTGCCAGCAGTTATCCCGGGAGGAACACTGAAGCTTTCTTT
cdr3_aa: CASSYPGRNTEAFF

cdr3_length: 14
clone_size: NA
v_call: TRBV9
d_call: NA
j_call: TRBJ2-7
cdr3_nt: TGTGCCAGCAGGCGGGGACAAGATAGCGGGGAGCAGTACTTC
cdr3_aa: CASRRGQDSGEQYF

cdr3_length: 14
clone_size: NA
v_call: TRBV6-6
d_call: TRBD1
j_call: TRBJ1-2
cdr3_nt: TGTGCCAGCACCTTACTCCAACAGGGGGACGGCTACACCTTC
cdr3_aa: CASTLLQQGDGYTF

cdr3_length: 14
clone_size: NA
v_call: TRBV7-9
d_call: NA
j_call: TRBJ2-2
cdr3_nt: TGTGCCAGCAGCTTAGGGAGGAACACCGGGGAGCTGTTTTTT
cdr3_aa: CASSLGRNTGELFF

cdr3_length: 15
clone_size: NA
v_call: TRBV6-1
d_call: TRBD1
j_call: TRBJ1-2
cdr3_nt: TGTGCCAGCAGTCCAAGGGGACAGGGAGGGTATGGCTACACCTTC
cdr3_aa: CASSPRGQGGYGYTF

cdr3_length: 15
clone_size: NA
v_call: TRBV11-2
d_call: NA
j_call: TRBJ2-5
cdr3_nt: TGTGCCAGCAGTAGGGGACGGGAGCATAGGGAGACCCAGTACTTC
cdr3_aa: CASSRGREHRETQYF

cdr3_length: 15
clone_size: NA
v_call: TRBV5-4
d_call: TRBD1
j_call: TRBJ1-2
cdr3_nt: TGTGCCAGCAGCTGGGGACAGGGAGGAGACTATGGCTACACCTTC
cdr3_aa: CASSWGQGGDYGYTF

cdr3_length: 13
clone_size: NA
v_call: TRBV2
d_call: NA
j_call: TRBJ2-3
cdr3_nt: TGTGCCAGCAGTGATGAGAGCACAGATACGCAGTATTTT
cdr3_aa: CASSDESTDTQYF

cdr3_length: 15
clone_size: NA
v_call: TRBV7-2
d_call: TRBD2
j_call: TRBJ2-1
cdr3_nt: TGTGCCAGCAGCTTATCGGTACTAGCGGGAATTGAGCAGTTCTTC
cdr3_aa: CASSLSVLAGIEQFF

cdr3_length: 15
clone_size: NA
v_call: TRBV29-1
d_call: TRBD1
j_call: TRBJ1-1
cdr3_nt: TGCAGCGTGAATCGACCGGGACAGTTGAACACTGAAGCTTTCTTT
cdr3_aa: CSVNRPGQLNTEAFF

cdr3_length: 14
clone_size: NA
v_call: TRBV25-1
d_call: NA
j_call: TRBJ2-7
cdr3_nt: TGTGCCAGCAGTGGAGTGGCTCCACCCTACGAGCAGTACTTC
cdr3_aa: CASSGVAPPYEQYF

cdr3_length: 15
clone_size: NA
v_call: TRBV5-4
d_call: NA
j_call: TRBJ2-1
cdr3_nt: TGTGCCAGCAGTCCGACCCTAGACCGAACCAATGAGCAGTTCTTC
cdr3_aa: CASSPTLDRTNEQFF

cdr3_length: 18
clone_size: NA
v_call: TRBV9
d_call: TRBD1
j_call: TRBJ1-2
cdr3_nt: TGTGCCAGCAGCGTAGGGGCCGGGACAGGGTTCGTTGACTATGGCTACACCTTC
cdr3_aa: CASSVGAGTGFVDYGYTF

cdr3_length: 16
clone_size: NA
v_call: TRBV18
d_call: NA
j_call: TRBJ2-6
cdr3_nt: TGTGCCAGCTCACCTTCGGTAGTCTCTGGGGCCAACGTCCTGACTTTC
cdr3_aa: CASSPSVVSGANVLTF

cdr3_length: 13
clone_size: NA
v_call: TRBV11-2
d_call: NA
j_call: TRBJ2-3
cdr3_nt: TGTGCGGTCAGCTTAGTGCGCACAGATACGCAGTATTTT
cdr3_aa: CAVSLVRTDTQYF

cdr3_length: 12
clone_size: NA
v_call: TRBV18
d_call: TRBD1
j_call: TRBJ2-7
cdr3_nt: TGTGCCAGCTCACCCTTGGGACAGCAGCAGTACTTC
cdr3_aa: CASSPLGQQQYF

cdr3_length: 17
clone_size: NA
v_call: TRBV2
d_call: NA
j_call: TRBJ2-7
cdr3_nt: TGTGCCAGCAGTGAAGGGGGGAGGGGGCTTTCCCTCTACGAGCAGTACTTC
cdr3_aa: CASSEGGRGLSLYEQYF

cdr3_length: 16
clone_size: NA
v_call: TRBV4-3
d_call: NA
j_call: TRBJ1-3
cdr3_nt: TGCGCCAGCAGCCAAGGGGGAACAGGACCTGGAAACACCATATATTTT
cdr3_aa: CASSQGGTGPGNTIYF

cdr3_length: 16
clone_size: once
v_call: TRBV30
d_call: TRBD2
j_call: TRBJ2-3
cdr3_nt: TGTGCCTGGAGTTGGGGGAGGGCCACTGGCACAGATACGCAGTATTTT
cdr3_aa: CAWSWGRATGTDTQYF

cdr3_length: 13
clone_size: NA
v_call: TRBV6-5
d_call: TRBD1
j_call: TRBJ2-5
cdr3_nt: TGTGCCAGCAGCCGGGACAGCCAAGAGACCCAGTACTTC
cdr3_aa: CASSRDSQETQYF

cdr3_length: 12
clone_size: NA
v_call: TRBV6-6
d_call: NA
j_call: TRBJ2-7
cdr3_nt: TGTGCCAGCAGAACGGGTGTTTACGAGCAGTACTTC
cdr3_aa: CASRTGVYEQYF

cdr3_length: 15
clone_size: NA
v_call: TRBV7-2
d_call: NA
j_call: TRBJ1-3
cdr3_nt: TGTGCCAGCAGCTTAGCGCCCGACTCTGGAAACACCATATATTTT
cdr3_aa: CASSLAPDSGNTIYF

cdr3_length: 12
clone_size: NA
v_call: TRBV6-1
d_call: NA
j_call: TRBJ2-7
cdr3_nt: TGTGCCAGCAGAGCACAGAACTACGAGCAGTACTTC
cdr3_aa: CASRAQNYEQYF

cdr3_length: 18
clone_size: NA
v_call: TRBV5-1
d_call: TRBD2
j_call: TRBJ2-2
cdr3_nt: TGCGCCAGCAGCTTGGACGCAGCGGGAGCCCGATCTCCCGGGGAGCTGTTTTTT
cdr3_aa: CASSLDAAGARSPGELFF

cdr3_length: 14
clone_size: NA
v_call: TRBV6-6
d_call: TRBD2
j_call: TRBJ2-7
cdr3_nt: TGTGCCAGCAAACAGACTAGCGGGATCTACGAGCAGTACTTC
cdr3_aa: CASKQTSGIYEQYF

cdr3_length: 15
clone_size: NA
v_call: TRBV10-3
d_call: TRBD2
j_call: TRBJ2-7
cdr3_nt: TGTGCCATCAGCTCACTAGCGGGAGGACTCTACGAGCAGTACTTC
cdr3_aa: CAISSLAGGLYEQYF

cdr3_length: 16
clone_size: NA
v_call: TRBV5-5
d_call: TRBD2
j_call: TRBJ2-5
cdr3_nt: TGTGCCAGCAGCTTGGCCGCTAGCGGGAGGTTAGAGACCCAGTACTTC
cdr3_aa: CASSLAASGRLETQYF

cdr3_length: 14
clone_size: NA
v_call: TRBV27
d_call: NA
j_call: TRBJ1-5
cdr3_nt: TGTGCCAGCAGTTGGGGTGTGGGCAATCAGCCCCAGCATTTT
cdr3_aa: CASSWGVGNQPQHF

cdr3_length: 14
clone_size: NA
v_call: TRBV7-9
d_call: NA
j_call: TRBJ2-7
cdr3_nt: TGTGCCAGCAGCGGGCGGAGCGGTTCCTACGAGCAGTACTTC
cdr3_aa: CASSGRSGSYEQYF

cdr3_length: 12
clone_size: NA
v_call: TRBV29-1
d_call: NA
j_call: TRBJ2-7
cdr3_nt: TGCAGCGTGAGGACGGGGCCCTACGAGCAGTACTTC
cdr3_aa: CSVRTGPYEQYF

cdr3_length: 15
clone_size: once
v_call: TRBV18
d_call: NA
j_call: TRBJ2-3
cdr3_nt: TGTGCCAGCTCACCTCTCCCGGGTACCACAGATACGCAGTATTTT
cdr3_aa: CASSPLPGTTDTQYF

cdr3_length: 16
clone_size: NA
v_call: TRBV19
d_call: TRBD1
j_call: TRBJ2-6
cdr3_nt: TGTGCCAGTAGTCTACAGGGGGCGCGTGGGGCCAACGTCCTGACTTTC
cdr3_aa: CASSLQGARGANVLTF

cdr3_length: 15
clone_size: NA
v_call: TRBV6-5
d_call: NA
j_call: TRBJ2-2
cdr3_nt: TGTGCCAGCAGTTCCGACAATGGAGGGTACGAGGAGCTGTTTTTT
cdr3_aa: CASSSDNGGYEELFF

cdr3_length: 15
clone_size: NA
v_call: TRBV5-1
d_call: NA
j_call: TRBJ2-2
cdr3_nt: TGCGCCAGCAGCAACGGACTGCGAGGGGCCGGGGAGCTGTTTTTT
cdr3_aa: CASSNGLRGAGELFF

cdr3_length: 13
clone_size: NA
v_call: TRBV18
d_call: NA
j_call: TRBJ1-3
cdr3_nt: TGTGCCAGCTCACTACGGGGCGAAAACACCATATATTTT
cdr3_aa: CASSLRGENTIYF

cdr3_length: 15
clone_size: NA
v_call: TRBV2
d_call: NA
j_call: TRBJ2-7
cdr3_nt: TGTGCCAGCTCTTTGGAGGCGACAGCACACTACGAGCAGTACTTC
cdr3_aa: CASSLEATAHYEQYF

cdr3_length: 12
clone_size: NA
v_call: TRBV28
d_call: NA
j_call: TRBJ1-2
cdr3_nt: TGTGCCAGCAGTTTAAGAGACTATGGCTACACCTTC
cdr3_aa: CASSLRDYGYTF

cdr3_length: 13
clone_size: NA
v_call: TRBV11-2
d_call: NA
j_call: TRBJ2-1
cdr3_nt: TGTGCCAGCAGCTTAGATCTAAACAATGAGCAGTTCTTC
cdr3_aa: CASSLDLNNEQFF

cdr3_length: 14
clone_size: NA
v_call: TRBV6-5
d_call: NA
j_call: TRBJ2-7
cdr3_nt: TGTGCCAGCAGTTACGACAGAACTAGTTACGAGCAGTACTTC
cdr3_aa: CASSYDRTSYEQYF

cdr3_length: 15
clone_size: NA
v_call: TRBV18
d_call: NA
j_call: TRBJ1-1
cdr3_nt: TGTGCCAGCTCACCCGAGGTTCGGACGAACACTGAAGCTTTCTTT
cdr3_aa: CASSPEVRTNTEAFF

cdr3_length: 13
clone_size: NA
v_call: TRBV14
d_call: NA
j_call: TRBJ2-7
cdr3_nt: TGTGCCAGCAGCCACCGCTATGGACACGAGCAGTACTTC
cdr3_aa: CASSHRYGHEQYF

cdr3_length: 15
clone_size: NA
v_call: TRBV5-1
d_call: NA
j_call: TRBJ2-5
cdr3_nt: TGCGCCAGCAACACGATAATATGGTACCAAGAGACCCAGTACTTC
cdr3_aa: CASNTIIWYQETQYF

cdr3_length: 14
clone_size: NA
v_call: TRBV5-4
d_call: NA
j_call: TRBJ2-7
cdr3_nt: TGTGCCAGCAGCGTAAGGGACGTCGGCTACGAGCAGTACTTC
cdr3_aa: CASSVRDVGYEQYF

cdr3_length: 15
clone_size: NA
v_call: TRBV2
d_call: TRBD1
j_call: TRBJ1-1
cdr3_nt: TGTGCCAGCAGCCGACAGGGGGTTGTGAACACTGAAGCTTTCTTT
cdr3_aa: CASSRQGVVNTEAFF

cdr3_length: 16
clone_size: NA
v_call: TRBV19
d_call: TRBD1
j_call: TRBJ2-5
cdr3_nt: TGTGCCAGTAGTATAGCCGCCAGGGGACAGGAAGAGACCCAGTACTTC
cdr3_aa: CASSIAARGQEETQYF

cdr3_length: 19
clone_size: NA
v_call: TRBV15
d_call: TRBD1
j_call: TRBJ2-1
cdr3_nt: TGTGCCACCAGCGGAACAGCTGTCCCGGGACAGCTGAGATGGAATGAGCAGTTCTTC
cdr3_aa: CATSGTAVPGQLRWNEQFF

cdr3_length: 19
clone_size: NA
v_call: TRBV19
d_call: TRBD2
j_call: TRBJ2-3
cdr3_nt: TGTGCCAGTAGTATTGGAACTAGCGGCGGAAGAACCTACACAGATACGCAGTATTTT
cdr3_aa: CASSIGTSGGRTYTDTQYF

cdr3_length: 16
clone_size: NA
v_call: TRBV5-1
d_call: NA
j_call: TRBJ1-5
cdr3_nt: TGCGCCAGCAGCCCCGCGGGGCCAGGGAGCAATCAGCCCCAGCATTTT
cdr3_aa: CASSPAGPGSNQPQHF

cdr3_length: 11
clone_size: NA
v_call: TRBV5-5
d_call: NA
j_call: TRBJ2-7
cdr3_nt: TGTGCCAGCAGCCTTAACCAGGAGCAGTACTTC
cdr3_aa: CASSLNQEQYF